This TCR beta chain was sequenced for a study of lymphopenia after photon versus proton radiotherapy. General study points: Oligoclonal CD8+ Temra expansion after nadir drove photon patients' diversity drop.

The table came from immunoSEQ multiplex PCR; TCRdb's copy has only in-frame clones and leaves some out. There are about 50,000 clones in the sample; approximately 92% occur only once, and about 20% lies in the top ten. This clone has a single count. The antigen is undetermined. Germline V gene lookup returns CDR1 SGDLS and CDR2 YYNGEE. The V gene lost 4 bases and the J gene lost 4 bases, with 8 bases spanning the gap. This CDR3 has 12 amino acids. Here the sequenced sample was peripheral blood, taken from a patient treated with photon-based radiotherapy. This chain uses TRBV9 with TRBJ1-1; D ambiguous. This TCR came from a woman aged 40 to 49 with cholangiocarcinoma. The CDR3 sequence is CASSSSLTEAFF. The CDR3 bases are TGTGCCAGCAGCTCTAGCCTCACTGAAGCTTTCTTT.